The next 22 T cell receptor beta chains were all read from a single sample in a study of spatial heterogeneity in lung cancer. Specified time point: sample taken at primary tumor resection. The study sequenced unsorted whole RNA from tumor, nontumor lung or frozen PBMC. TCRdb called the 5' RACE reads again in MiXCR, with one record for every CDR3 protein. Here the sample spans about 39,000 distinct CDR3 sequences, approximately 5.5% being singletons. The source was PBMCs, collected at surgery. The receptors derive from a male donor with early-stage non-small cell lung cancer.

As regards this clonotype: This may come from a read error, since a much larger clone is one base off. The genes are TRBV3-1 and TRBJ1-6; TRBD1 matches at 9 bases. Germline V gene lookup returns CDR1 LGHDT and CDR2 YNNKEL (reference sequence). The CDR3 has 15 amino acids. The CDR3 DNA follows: TGTGCCAGCAGGGGGACAGGGAGTTATAGTTCACCCCTCCACTTT. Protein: CASRGTGSYSSPLHF.

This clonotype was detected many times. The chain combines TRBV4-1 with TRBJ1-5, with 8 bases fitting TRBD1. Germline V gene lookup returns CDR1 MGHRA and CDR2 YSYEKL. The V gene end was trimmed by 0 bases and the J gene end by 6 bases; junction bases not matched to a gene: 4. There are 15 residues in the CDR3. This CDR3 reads CASSQDRQGSQPQHF. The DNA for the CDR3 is TGCGCCAGCAGCCAAGACCGACAGGGGAGTCAGCCCCAGCATTTT.

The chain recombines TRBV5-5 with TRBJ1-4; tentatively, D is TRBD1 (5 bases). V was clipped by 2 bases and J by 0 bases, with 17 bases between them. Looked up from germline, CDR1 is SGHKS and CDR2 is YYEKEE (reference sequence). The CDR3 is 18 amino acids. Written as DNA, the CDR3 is TGTGCCAGCAGCTTATTTTTACAGGAGCTAGCAACTAATGAAAAACTGTTTTTT. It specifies CASSLFLQELATNEKLFF.

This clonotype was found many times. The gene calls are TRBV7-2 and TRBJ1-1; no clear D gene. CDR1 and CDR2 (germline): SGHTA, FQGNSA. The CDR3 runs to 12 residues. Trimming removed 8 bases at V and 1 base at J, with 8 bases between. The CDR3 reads CASGQPNTEAFF. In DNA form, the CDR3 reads TGTGCCAGCGGGCAGCCGAACACTGAAGCTTTCTTT.

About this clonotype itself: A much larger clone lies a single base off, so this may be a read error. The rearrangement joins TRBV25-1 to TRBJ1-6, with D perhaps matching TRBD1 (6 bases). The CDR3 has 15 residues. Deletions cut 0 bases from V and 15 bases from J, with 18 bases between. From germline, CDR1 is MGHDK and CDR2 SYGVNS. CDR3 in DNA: TGTGCCAGCAGTGAATATAACAGGGACCTAGTTCACCTCCACTTT. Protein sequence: CASSEYNRDLVHLHF.

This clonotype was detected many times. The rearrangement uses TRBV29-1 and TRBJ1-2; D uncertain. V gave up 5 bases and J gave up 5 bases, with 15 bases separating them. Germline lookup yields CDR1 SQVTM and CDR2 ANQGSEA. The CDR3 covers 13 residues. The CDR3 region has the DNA TGCAGCGTTAATTTTGACCGGTTTTATGGCTACACCTTC. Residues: CSVNFDRFYGYTF.

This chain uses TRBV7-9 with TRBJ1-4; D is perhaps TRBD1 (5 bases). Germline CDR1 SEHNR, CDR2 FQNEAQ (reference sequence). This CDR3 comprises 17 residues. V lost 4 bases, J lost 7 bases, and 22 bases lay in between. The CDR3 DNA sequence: TGTGCCAGCAGCTCTAGGGACCCAGGGTTGGGTCGTGAAAAACTGTTTTTT. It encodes CASSSRDPGLGREKLFF.

DNA of the CDR3: TGTGCCAGCAGTCGACAGGAGAACACTGAAGCTTTCTTT. This codes for CASSRQENTEAFF. The chain employs TRBV11-2 and TRBJ1-1; a weak D match, TRBD1 (6 bases). Germline lookup yields CDR1 SGHAT and CDR2 FQNNGV. The V and J ends lost 6 bases and 1 base respectively, with 9 bases between them. The CDR3 contains 13 residues.

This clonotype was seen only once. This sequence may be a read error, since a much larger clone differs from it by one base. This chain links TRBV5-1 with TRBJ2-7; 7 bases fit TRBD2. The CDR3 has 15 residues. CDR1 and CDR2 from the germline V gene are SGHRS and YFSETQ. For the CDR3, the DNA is TGCGTCAGCAGCTTGACGGGCGGGGGTCGTTACGAGCAGTACTTC. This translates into CVSSLTGGGRYEQYF.

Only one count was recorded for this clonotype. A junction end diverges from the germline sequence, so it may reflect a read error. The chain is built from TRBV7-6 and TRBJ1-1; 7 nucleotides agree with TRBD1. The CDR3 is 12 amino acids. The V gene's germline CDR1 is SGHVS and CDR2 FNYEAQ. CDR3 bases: TGTGTCAGCAGCTTAGGGTCAGGGGGAGCTTTCTTT. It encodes CVSSLGSGGAFF.

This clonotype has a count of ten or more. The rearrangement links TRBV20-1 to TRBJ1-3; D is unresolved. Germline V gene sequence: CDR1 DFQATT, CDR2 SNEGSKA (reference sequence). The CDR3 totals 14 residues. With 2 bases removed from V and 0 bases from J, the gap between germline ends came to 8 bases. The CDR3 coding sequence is TGCAGTGCTAGAAAACAGATCTCTGGAAACACCATATATTTT. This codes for CSARKQISGNTIYF.

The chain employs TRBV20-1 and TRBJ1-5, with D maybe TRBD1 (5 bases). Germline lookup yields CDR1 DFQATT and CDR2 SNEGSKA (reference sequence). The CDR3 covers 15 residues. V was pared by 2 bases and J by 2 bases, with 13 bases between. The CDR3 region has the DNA TGCAGTGCTAGAACAACCAGACAGCGCAATCAGCCCCAGCATTTT. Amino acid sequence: CSARTTRQRNQPQHF.

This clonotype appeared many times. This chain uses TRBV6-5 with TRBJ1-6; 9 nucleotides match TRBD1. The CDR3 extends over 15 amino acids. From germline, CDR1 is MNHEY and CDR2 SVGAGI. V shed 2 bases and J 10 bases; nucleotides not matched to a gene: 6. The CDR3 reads CASSYTGQGRSPLHF. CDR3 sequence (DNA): TGTGCCAGCAGTTACACGGGACAGGGCAGATCACCCCTCCACTTT.

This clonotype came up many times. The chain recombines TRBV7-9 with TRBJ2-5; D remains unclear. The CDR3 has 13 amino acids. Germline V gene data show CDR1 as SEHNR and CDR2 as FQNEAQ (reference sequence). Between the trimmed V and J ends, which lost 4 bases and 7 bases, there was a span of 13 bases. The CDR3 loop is CASSSDGPGTQYF. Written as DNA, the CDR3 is TGTGCCAGCAGCTCGGACGGTCCGGGGACCCAGTACTTC.

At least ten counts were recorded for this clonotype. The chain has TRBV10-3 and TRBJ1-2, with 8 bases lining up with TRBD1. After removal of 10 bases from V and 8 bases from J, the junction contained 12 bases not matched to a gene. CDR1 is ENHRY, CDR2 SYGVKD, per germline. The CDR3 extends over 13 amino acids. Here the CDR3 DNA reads TGTGCCACACTCCGTCCAGGGGGCTACGGCTACACCTTC. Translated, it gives CATLRPGGYGYTF.

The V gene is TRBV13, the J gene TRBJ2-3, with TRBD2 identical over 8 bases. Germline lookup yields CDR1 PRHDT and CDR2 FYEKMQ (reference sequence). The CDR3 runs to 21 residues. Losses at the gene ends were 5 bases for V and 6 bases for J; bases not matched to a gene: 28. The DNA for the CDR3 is TGTGCCAGCAGCATCGTCACTGAGGGGCCGGGTAGCGGGGTTCCCATTGATACGCAGTATTTT. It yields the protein CASSIVTEGPGSGVPIDTQYF.

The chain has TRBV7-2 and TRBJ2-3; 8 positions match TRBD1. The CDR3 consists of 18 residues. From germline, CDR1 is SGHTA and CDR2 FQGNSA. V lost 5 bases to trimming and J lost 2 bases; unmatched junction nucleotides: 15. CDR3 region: CASSPVQGASSYTDTQYF. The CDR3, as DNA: TGTGCCAGCAGCCCCGTTCAGGGGGCCTCCTCATACACAGATACGCAGTATTTT.

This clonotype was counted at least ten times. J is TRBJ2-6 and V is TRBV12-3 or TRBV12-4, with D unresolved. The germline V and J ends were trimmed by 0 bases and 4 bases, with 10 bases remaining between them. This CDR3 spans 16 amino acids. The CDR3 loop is CASSLASPGGANVLTF. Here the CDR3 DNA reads TGTGCCAGCAGTTTAGCAAGTCCCGGGGGGGCCAACGTCCTGACTTTC.

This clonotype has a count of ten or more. CDR3 DNA sequence: TGTGCCACCAGTGATGCTTCGGGGGGCTCCTACAATGAGCAGTTCTTC. It is translated as CATSDASGGSYNEQFF. The V call is TRBV24-1, the J call TRBJ2-1, with 7 positions matching TRBD2. Trimming cost V 3 bases and J 0 bases; bases outside gene matches: 4. Germline V gene data show CDR1 as KGHDR and CDR2 as SFDVKD. The CDR3 spans 16 residues.

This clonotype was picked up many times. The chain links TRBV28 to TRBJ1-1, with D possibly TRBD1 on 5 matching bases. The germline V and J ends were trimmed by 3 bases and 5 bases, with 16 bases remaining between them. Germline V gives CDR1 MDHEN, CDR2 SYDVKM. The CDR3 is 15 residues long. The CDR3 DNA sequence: TGTGCCAGCAGTTTGGGATACGGGGGGAGGACTGAAGCTTTCTTT. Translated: CASSLGYGGRTEAFF.

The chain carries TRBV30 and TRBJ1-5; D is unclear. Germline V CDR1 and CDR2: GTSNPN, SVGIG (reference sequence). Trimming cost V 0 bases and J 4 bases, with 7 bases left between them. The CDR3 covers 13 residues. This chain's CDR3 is CAWSVDENQPQHF. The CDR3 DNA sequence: TGTGCCTGGAGTGTTGACGAGAATCAGCCCCAGCATTTT.

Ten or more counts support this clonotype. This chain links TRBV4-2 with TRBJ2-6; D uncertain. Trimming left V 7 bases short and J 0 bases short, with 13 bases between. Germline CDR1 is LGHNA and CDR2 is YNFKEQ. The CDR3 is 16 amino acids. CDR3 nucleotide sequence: TGTGCCAGCACATCTACCGAGAGCTCTGGGGCCAACGTCCTGACTTTC. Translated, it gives CASTSTESSGANVLTF.